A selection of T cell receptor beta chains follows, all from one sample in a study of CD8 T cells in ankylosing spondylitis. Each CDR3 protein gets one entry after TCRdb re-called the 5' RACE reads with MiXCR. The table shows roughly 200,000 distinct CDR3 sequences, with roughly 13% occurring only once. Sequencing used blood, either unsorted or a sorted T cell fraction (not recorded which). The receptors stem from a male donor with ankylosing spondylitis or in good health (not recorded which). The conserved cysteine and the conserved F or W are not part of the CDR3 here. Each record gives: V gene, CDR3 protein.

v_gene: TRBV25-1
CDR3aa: ASSVGNQAF

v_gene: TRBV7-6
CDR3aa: ASSHDRVPEQF

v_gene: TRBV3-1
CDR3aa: ASSLTPGTGDNEQF

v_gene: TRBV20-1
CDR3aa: SASGRETEAF

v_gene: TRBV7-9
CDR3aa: ASGTHRVANTGELF

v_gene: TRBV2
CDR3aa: ASSASRDRGSTDTQY

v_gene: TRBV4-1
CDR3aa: ASSQGTSGRAVTDTQY

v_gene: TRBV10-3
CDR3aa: AISDGPDTQY

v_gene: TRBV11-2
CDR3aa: ASIVQGGNEQF

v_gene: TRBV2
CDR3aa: ASSEGDGYT

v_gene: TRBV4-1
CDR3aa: ASSQDNTGGTEAF

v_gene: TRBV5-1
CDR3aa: ASSSGGVYGYT

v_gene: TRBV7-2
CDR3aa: ASSFVAGPQETQY

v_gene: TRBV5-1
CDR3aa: ASSLGQGARYEQY

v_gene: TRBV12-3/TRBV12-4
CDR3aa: ASSFGTGGVFRGELF

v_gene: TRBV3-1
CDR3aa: ASSQDWGSGRAWETQY

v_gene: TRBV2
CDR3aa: ASSLRGRVTDTQY

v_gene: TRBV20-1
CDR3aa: SARTSGRLLDTQY

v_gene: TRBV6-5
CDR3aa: ASSYTTGLLANEQF

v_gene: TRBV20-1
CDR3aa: SARRTSGYSSYNEQF

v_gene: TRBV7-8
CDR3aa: ASSRTSGFYNEQF

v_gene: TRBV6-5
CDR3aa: ASSYTGLAGGTDTQY

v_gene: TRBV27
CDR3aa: ASSPTPWETQY

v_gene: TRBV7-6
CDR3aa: ASSFNLHTGQGDPGELF

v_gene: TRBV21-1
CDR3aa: ASSKEAVRSSNQPQH

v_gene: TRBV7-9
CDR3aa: ASSYTPGQGTNEQF

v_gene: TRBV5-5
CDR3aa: ASSLGLLQETQY

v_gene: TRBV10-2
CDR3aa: ASSEGTGEAYEQY

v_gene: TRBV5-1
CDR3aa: ASSEGQGVVHIQY

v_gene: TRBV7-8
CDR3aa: ASSLIRRTDTQY

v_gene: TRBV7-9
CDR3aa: ASSPRQGALVETQY

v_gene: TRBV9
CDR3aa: ASSADRASLHEQY

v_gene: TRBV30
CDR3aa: AWDGGPNQPQH

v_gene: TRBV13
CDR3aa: ASSPTGMPQDTQY

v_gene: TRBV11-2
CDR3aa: ASAGSAQY

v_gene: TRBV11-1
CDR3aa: ASSSYKQGMNTEAF

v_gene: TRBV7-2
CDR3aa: ASSRYAGELF

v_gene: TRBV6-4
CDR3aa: ASSENPGEFHYGYT

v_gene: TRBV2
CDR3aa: ASSGTGTSRETQY

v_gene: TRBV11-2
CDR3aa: ASSLELAGGSEDTQY

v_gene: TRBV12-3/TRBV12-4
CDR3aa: ATSRSAGGPKDTQY

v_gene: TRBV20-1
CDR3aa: SAGGGTGGPSTDTQY

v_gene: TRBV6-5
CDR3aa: ASSDSPGDSPLH

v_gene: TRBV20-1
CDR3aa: SARSPEPERYEQY

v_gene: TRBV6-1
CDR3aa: ASRTWTSEYNEQF

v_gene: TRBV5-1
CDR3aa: ASSLISSPYNEQF

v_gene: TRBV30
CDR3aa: AWSVNPANEAF